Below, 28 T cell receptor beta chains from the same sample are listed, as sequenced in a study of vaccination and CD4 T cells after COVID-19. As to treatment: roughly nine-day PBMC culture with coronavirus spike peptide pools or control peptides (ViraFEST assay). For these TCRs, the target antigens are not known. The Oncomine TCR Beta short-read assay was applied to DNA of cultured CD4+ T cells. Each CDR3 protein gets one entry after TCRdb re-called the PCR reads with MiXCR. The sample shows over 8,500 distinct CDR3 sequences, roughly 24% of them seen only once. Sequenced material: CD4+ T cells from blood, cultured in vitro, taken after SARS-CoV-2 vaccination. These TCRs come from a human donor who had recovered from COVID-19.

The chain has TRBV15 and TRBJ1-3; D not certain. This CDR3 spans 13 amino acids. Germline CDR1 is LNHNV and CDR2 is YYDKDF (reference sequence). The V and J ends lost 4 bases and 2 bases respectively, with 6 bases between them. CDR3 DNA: TGTGCCACCAGCACGGGGACTGGAAACACCATATATTTT. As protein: CATSTGTGNTIYF.

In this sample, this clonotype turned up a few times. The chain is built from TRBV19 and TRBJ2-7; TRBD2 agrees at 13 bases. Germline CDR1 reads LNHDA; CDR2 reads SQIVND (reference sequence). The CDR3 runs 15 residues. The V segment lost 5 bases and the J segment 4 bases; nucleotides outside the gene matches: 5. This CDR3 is CASSSLTSGRYEQYF. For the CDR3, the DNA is TGTGCCAGTAGTTCGTTGACTAGCGGGAGGTACGAGCAGTACTTC.

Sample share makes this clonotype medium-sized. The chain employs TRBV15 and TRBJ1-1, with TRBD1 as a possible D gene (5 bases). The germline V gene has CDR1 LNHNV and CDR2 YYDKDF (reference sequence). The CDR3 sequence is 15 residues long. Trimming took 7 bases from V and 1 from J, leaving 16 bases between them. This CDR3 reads CATILGDLKNTEAFF. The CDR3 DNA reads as TGTGCCACCATCCTGGGGGACCTGAAGAACACTGAAGCTTTCTTT.

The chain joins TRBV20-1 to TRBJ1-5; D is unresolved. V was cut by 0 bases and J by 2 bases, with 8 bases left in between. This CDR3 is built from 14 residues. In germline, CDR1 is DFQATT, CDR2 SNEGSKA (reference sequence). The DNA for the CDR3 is TGCAGTGCTAGAGATCGACGAGGCAATCAGCCCCAGCATTTT. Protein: CSARDRRGNQPQHF.

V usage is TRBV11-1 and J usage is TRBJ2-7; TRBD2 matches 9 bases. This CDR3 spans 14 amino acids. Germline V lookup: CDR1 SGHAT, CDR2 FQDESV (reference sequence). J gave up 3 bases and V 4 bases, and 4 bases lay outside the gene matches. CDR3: CASSSGLALYEQYF. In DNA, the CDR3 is TGTGCCAGCAGCTCGGGACTAGCTCTCTACGAGCAGTACTTC.

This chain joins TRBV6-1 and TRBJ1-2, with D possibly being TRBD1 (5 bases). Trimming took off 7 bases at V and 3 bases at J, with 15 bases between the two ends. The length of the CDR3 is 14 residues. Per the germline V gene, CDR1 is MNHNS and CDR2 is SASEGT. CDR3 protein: CASTHPGGDYGYTF. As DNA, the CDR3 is TGTGCCAGCACCCACCCCGGGGGGGACTATGGCTACACCTTC.

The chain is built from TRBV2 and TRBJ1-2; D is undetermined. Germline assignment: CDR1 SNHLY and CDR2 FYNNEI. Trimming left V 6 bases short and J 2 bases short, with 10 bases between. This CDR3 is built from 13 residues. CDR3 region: CASSLTENYGYTF. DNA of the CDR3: TGTGCCAGCAGCCTCACAGAGAACTATGGCTACACCTTC.

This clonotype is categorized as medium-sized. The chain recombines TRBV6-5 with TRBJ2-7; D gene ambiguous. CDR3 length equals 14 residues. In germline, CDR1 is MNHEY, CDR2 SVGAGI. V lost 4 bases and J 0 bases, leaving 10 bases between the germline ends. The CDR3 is CASSLQENSYEQYF. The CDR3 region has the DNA TGTGCCAGCAGTTTGCAGGAGAACTCCTACGAGCAGTACTTC.

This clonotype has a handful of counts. The CDR3 DNA reads as TGTGCCAGCAGCGGGACAGCGAGCTCCTATAATTCACCCCTCCACTTT. Protein product: CASSGTASSYNSPLHF. The chain is built from TRBV6-1 and TRBJ1-6; 7 bases line up with TRBD1. The length of the CDR3 is 16 residues. Trimming cost V 6 bases and J 0 bases; bases outside gene matches: 5. From germline, CDR1 is MNHNS and CDR2 SASEGT.

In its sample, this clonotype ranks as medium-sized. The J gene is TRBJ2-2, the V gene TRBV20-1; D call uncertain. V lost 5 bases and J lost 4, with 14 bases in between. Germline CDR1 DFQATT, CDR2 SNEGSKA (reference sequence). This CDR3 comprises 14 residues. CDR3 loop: CSAGQGLVTGELFF. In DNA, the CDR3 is TGCAGTGCTGGCCAAGGATTGGTCACCGGGGAGCTGTTTTTT.

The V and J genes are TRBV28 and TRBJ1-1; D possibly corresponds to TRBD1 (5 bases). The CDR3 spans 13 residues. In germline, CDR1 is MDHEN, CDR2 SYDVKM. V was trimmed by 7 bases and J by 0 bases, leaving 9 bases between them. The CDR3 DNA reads TGTGCCAGCACCACAGGAGTGAACACTGAAGCTTTCTTT. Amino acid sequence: CASTTGVNTEAFF.

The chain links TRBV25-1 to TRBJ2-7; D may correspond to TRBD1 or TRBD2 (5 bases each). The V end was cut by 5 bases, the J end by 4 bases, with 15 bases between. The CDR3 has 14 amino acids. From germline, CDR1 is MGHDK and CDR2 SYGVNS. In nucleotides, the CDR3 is TGTGCCAGCAGTAAGCCGGGACGGACATACGAGCAGTACTTC. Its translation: CASSKPGRTYEQYF.

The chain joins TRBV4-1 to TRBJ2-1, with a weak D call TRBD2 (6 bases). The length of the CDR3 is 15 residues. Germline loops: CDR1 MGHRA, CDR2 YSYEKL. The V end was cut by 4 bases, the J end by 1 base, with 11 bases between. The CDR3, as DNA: TGCGCCAGCAGCCCCCACGGACTATCCTACAATGAGCAGTTCTTC. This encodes CASSPHGLSYNEQFF.

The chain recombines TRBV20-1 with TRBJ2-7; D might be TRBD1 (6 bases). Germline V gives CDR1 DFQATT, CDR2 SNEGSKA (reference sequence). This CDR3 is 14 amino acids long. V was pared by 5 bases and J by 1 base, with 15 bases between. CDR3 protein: CSAYDRIKSYEQYF. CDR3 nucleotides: TGCAGTGCTTATGACAGGATAAAATCCTACGAGCAGTACTTC.

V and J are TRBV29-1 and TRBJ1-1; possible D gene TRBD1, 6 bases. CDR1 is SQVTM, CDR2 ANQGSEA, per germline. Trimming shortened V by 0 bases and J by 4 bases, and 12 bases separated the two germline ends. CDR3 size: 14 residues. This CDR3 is CSVEESAGATEAFF. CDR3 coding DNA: TGCAGCGTTGAAGAGTCGGCAGGGGCCACTGAAGCTTTCTTT.

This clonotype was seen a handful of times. The DNA for the CDR3 is TGCAGCGTTGCCAGGGGGCGGGATACTATCTATGGCTACACCTTC. Its protein is CSVARGRDTIYGYTF. This rearrangement joins TRBV29-1 to TRBJ1-2; 8 nucleotides match TRBD1. CDR3 length equals 15 residues. J lost 4 bases, V lost 4 bases, and 11 bases had no gene match. Germline values: CDR1 SQVTM, CDR2 ANQGSEA. The variable domain in full, with the rest retrieved from reference TRBV29-1 and TRBJ1-2, is SAVISQKPSRDICQRGTSLTIQCQVDSQVTMMFWYRQQPGQSLTLIATANQGSEATYESGFVIDKFPISRPNLTFSTLTVSNMSPEDSSIYLCSVARGRDTIYGYTFGSGTRLTVV.

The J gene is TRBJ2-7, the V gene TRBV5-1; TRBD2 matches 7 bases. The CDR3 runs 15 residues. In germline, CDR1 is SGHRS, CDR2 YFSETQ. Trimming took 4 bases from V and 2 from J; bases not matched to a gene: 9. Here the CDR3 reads CASSLGTGLAYEQYF. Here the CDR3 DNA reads TGCGCCAGCAGCCTTGGTACAGGACTAGCCTACGAGCAGTACTTC.

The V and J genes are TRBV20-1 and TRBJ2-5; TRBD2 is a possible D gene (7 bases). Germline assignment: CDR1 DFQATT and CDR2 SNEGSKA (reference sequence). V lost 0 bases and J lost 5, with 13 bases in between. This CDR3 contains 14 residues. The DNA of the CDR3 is TGCAGTGCTAGAGATCCGGGGGGCCCGGAGACCCAGTACTTC. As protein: CSARDPGGPETQYF.

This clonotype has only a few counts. The CDR3 here is CASSHPRGRYEQYF. DNA of the CDR3: TGTGCCAGCAGCCACCCCCGGGGGCGATACGAGCAGTACTTC. V and J are TRBV7-9 and TRBJ2-7; perhaps D is TRBD1 or TRBD2 (6 bases each). CDR3 length: 14 amino acids. Germline V gene lookup returns CDR1 SEHNR and CDR2 FQNEAQ (reference sequence). The V gene lost 5 bases and the J gene lost 4 bases, with 15 bases spanning the gap.

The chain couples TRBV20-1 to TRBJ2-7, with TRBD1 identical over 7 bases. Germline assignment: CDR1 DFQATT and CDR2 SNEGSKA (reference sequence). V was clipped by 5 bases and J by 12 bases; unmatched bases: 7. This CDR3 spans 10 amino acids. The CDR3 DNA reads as TGCAGTGCTCGAAGGGGGCGTCTGTACTTC. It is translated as CSARRGRLYF.

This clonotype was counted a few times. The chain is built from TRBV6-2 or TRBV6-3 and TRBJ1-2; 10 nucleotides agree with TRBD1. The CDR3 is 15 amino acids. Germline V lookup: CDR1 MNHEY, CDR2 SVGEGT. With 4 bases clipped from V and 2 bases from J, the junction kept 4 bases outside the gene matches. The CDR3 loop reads CASSSSGQGNYGYTF. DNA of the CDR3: TGTGCCAGCAGTTCCTCGGGACAGGGGAACTATGGCTACACCTTC.

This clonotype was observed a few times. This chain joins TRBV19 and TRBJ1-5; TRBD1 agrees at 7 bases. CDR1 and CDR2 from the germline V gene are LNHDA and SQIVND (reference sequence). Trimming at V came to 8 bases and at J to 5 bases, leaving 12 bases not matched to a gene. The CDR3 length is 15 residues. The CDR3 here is CASRPRGQHYQPQHF. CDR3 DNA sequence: TGTGCCAGTCGCCCCCGGGGACAGCATTATCAGCCCCAGCATTTT. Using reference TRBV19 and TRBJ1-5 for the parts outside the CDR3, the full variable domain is DGGITQSPKYLFRKEGQNVTLSCEQNLNHDAMYWYRQDPGQGLRLIYYSQIVNDFQKGDIAEGYSVSREKKESFPLTVTSAQKNPTAFYLCASRPRGQHYQPQHFGDGTRLSIL.

The CDR3 DNA sequence: TGTGCCAGCAGTTACGGGGGGCCCCAGAGTAGCTCCTATAATTCACCCCTCCACTTT. Residues: CASSYGGPQSSSYNSPLHF. The chain has TRBV6-5 and TRBJ1-6; a weak D match, TRBD1 (6 bases). The germline gives CDR1 MNHEY, CDR2 SVGAGI. The V end was cut by 2 bases, the J end by 0 bases, with 17 bases between. This CDR3 spans 19 amino acids.

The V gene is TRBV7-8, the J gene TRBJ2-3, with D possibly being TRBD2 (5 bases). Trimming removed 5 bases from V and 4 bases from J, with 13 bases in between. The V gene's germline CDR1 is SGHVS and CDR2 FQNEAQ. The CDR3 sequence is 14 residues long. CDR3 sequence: CASSGSAWADTQYF. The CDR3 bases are TGTGCCAGCAGCGGTAGCGCCTGGGCAGATACGCAGTATTTT.

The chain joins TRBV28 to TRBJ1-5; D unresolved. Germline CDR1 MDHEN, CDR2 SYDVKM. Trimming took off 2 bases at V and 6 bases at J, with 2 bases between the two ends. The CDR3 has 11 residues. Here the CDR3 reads CASSLSQPQHF. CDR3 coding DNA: TGTGCCAGCAGTTTAAGTCAGCCCCAGCATTTT. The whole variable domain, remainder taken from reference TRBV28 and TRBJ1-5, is DVKVTQSSRYLVKRTGEKVFLECVQDMDHENMFWYRQDPGLGLRLIYFSYDVKMKEKGDIPEGYSVSREKKERFSLILESASTNQTSMYLCASSLSQPQHFGDGTRLSIL.

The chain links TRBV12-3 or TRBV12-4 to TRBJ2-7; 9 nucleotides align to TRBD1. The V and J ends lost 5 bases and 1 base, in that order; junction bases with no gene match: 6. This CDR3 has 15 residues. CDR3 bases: TGTGCCAGCAGTCCCCCGGGACAGGGTTCCTACGAGCAGTACTTC. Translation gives CASSPPGQGSYEQYF.

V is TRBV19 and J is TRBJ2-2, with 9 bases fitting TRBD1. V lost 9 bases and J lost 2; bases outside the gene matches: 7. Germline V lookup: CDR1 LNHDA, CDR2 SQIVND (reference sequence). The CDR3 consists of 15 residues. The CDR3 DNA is TGTGCCAGCGACACAGGGGGCAAAAACACCGGGGAGCTGTTTTTT. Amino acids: CASDTGGKNTGELFF.

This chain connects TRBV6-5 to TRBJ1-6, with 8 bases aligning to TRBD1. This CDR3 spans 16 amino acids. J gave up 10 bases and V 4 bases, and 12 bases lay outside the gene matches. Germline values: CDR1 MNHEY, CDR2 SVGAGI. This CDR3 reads CASSSHGQGINSPLHF. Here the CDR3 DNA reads TGTGCCAGCAGTTCCCACGGACAGGGAATTAACTCACCCCTCCACTTT.